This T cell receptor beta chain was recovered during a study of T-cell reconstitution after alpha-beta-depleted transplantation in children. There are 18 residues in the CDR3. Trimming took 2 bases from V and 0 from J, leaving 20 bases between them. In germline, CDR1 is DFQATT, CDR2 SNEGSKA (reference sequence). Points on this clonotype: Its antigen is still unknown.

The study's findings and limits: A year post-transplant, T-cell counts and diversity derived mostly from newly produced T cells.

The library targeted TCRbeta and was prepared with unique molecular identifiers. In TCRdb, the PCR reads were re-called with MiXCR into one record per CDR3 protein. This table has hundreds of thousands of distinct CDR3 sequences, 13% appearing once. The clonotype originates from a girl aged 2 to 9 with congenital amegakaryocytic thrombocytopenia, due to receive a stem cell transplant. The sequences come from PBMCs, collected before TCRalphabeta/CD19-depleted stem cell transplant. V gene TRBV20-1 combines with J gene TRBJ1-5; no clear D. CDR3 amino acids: CSARPPRLGMYSNQPQHF. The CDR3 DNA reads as TGCAGTGCTAGACCCCCACGGTTGGGCATGTATAGCAATCAGCCCCAGCATTTT.